The entry below gives a single TCR beta chain sequence along with its context. This clonotype is classified as medium-sized (0.01 to 0.1%). The antigen this receptor binds is unknown. Qualities for individual bases were not recorded, and no much larger clone is one base off. To prepare the library, PCR was applied. Sequencing instrument: Illumina HiSeq 2000. TCRdb passed the public sequencing reads through fastp at Q25 and MiXCR, retaining productive beta sequences. A single entry per CDR3 protein holds the most common genes and DNA from its merged rows. Present in this sample are about 21,000 distinct CDR3 sequences, roughly two fifths of which were seen just once. The ten top clones hold 19% of the sample. The source of the sample is a study of tumor-infiltrating lymphocytes in oesophageal squamous cell carcinoma (dated by TCRdb to the mid-2010s). The CDR3 spans 16 residues, from the cysteine through the phenylalanine. Left in the record is the CDR3 DNA by itself, 48 bases read in frame from the first base. V lost 4 bases and J lost 3 bases, and the count of bases not matched to a germline gene is 6.

Recombination linked TRBV12-3 or TRBV12-4 to TRBJ2-2; 9 of the junction bases match TRBD1. The TCR originated in a male donor with esophageal squamous cell carcinoma. The source material was esophageal tumor tissue. The nucleotide sequence reads as follows: TGTGCCAGCAGTTACCGGACAGGGGATGACACCGGGGAGCTGTTTTTT. This sequence encodes CASSYRTGDDTGELFF.